Presented here are 21 T cell receptor beta chains from one specimen sequenced in a study of T cell repertoires in cytomegalovirus infection. MiXCR was run by TCRdb on the reads, yielding one entry per CDR3 protein. The sample consists of 550,000 to 850,000 distinct CDR3 sequences, 30% to 35% of them appearing once. The antigens of these receptors remain unknown. This specimen was cultured PBMCs, taken from culture after CMV antigen stimulation. The source of these receptors is a human donor in good health (CMV status not recorded). Some clones in this sample may be carry-over from other donors' samples.

This clonotype has more than one count but fewer than ten. The genes are TRBV19 and TRBJ2-3; the D is unclear. The CDR3 runs to 14 residues. With 0 bases removed from V and 4 bases from J, the gap between germline ends came to 8 bases. From germline, CDR1 is LNHDA and CDR2 SQIVND (reference sequence). CDR3 nucleotide sequence: TGTGCCAGTAGTATAGACGCAGCCGCAGATACGCAGTATTTT. Translated: CASSIDAAADTQYF. Variable domain in full (rest from reference TRBV19 and TRBJ2-3): DGGITQSPKYLFRKEGQNVTLSCEQNLNHDAMYWYRQDPGQGLRLIYYSQIVNDFQKGDIAEGYSVSREKKESFPLTVTSAQKNPTAFYLCASSIDAAADTQYFGPGTRLTVL.

This clonotype has more than one count but fewer than ten. J is TRBJ2-3 and V is TRBV6-1; no clear D. The germline gives CDR1 MNHNS, CDR2 SASEGT. The CDR3 covers 13 residues. V gave up 8 bases and J gave up 6 bases, with 15 bases separating them. In DNA, the CDR3 is TGTGCCAGCTCACCACCCCCTAGGGATACGCAGTATTTT. Encoded protein: CASSPPPRDTQYF.

This clonotype came up many times. This chain connects TRBV6-1 to TRBJ1-5, with 7 bases that match TRBD1. This CDR3 is built from 14 residues. Germline CDR1 is MNHNS and CDR2 is SASEGT. Trimming took 5 bases from V and 6 from J; bases not matched to a gene: 7. The CDR3, as DNA: TGTGCCAGCAGTTACACAGGGGTCAGTCAGCCCCAGCATTTT. Protein sequence: CASSYTGVSQPQHF.

This clonotype was counted between two and nine times. The chain employs TRBV10-3 and TRBJ2-5, with D possibly matching TRBD2 (5 bases). Looked up from germline, CDR1 is ENHRY and CDR2 is SYGVKD. The CDR3 loop spans 14 amino acids. V lost 1 base and J lost 4, with 10 bases in between. The CDR3 bases are TGTGCCATCAGTGAGTATATGGAGGTAGAGACCCAGTACTTC. It codes for CAISEYMEVETQYF.

This chain links TRBV15 with TRBJ2-1; 7 nucleotides align to TRBD1. Per the germline V gene, CDR1 is LNHNV and CDR2 is YYDKDF (reference sequence). V lost 0 bases and J lost 4; bases outside the gene matches: 6. The CDR3 loop spans 16 amino acids. The CDR3 loop is CATSRDRQGAYNEQFF. The CDR3 nucleotides are TGTGCCACCAGCAGAGACAGACAGGGAGCATACAATGAGCAGTTCTTC.

In this sample, this clonotype turned up many times. This chain links TRBV12-3 or TRBV12-4 with TRBJ2-1; weak D call: TRBD2 (6 bases). V shed 6 bases and J shed 7 bases, with 25 bases lying between them. The CDR3 totals 17 residues. CDR3 sequence: CASSPGAVYTGGNEQFF. In nucleotides, the CDR3 is TGTGCCAGCAGCCCCGGGGCGGTCTATACTGGGGGGAATGAGCAGTTCTTC.

This clonotype has ten or more counts. The chain employs TRBV7-2 and TRBJ2-2, with 7 bases matching TRBD1. The junction had 6 bases not matched to a gene; V was cut back by 0 bases and J by 5 bases. Looked up from germline, CDR1 is SGHTA and CDR2 is FQGNSA. The CDR3 covers 16 residues. The CDR3 loop reads CASSLATGSRTGELFF. DNA of the CDR3: TGTGCCAGCAGCTTAGCGACAGGGAGTAGGACCGGGGAGCTGTTTTTT.

The chain combines TRBV20-1 with TRBJ2-5; D ambiguous. V was shortened by 6 bases and J by 1 base, with 15 bases between the two germline ends. Germline V gene lookup returns CDR1 DFQATT and CDR2 SNEGSKA (reference sequence). The CDR3 is made up of 14 amino acids. The CDR3 coding sequence is TGCAGTGCCAGCCGCCTGGAGAGCCAAGAGACCCAGTACTTC. Protein: CSASRLESQETQYF.

This clonotype was seen a few times. V usage is TRBV12-3 or TRBV12-4 and J usage is TRBJ1-6, with 8 bases lining up with TRBD1. The CDR3 sequence is 17 residues long. V shed 5 bases, J shed 7 bases, and the junction held 13 bases outside the gene matches. The CDR3 loop is CASSPFAGTGLNSPLHF. The CDR3 DNA follows: TGTGCCAGCAGTCCTTTCGCCGGGACAGGCTTAAATTCACCCCTCCACTTT.

The CDR3 loop is CASSAQPGAYEQFF. In DNA form, the CDR3 reads TGTGCCAGCAGCGCACAACCGGGGGCCTATGAGCAGTTCTTC. The rearrangement links TRBV9 to TRBJ2-1; D possibly matches TRBD1 or TRBD2 (6 bases each). Trimming stripped 3 bases from V and 8 bases from J, with 15 bases between. Per germline, CDR1 SGDLS and CDR2 YYNGEE. The length of the CDR3 is 14 residues.

This chain uses TRBV15 with TRBJ2-2; D is uncertain. The V and J ends lost 6 bases and 4 bases respectively, with 3 bases between them. Germline V gene sequence: CDR1 LNHNV, CDR2 YYDKDF (reference sequence). There are 11 residues in the CDR3. The CDR3 DNA is TGTGCCACCAGGGGCACCGGGGAGCTGTTTTTT. Encoded protein: CATRGTGELFF.

In its sample, this clonotype was seen many times. The chain carries TRBV7-2 and TRBJ2-5; no clear D. Germline assignment: CDR1 SGHTA and CDR2 FQGNSA. The CDR3 has 14 amino acids. V gave up 6 bases and J gave up 2 bases, with 13 bases separating them. This chain's CDR3 is CASRRFGPQETQYF. The CDR3 nucleotides read TGTGCCAGCAGACGTTTCGGGCCGCAAGAGACCCAGTACTTC.

The rearrangement links TRBV28 to TRBJ2-7, with D possibly being TRBD1 (5 bases). The CDR3 contains 14 residues. V was trimmed by 3 bases and J by 1 base, leaving 10 bases between them. Germline V gene data show CDR1 as MDHEN and CDR2 as SYDVKM. The CDR3 DNA sequence: TGTGCCAGCAGTTTTGGGGCGCAGTCCTACGAGCAGTACTTC. It codes for CASSFGAQSYEQYF.

This chain uses TRBV6-1 with TRBJ1-2; D ambiguous. Between the trimmed V and J ends, which lost 10 bases and 4 bases, there was a span of 13 bases. The CDR3 spans 12 residues. CDR1 MNHNS and CDR2 SASEGT come from the germline V gene. CDR3 bases: TGTGCCACCATGCAGCTACCCTATGGCTACACCTTC. This sequence encodes CATMQLPYGYTF.

There are a few counts of this clonotype. The gene calls are TRBV4-1 and TRBJ2-1, with no clear D. The CDR3 sequence is 17 residues long. Trimming took off 3 bases at V and 0 bases at J, with 15 bases between the two ends. Germline loops: CDR1 MGHRA, CDR2 YSYEKL. In DNA, the CDR3 is TGCGCCAGCAGCCATACTACACCTATGAGCTCCTACAATGAGCAGTTCTTC. Protein sequence: CASSHTTPMSSYNEQFF.

The chain employs TRBV6-5 and TRBJ1-5; TRBD1 agrees at 9 bases. With 6 bases clipped from V and 5 bases from J, the junction kept 8 bases outside the gene matches. This CDR3 is built from 15 residues. In germline, CDR1 is MNHEY, CDR2 SVGAGI. The DNA for the CDR3 is TGTGCCAGCAGCTCTACAGGGGGCTGGGATCAGCCCCAGCATTTT. It codes for CASSSTGGWDQPQHF.

The J gene is TRBJ1-2, the V gene TRBV12-3 or TRBV12-4, with D unresolved. The V and J ends lost 1 base and 0 bases respectively, with 12 bases between them. The CDR3 covers 16 residues. Here the CDR3 DNA reads TGTGCCAGCAGTTTAGGGAGAAGAAAAGCTAACTATGGCTACACCTTC. Amino acid sequence: CASSLGRRKANYGYTF.

A word on this clonotype: A clone one base away is much larger, so this may be a read error. The genes are TRBV7-2 and TRBJ1-2; perhaps TRBD1 as D (6 bases). Germline CDR1 and CDR2: SGHTA and FQGNSA. The CDR3 loop spans 16 amino acids. This CDR3 reads CASSLRGGSGSYGCTF. The CDR3 DNA is TGTGCCAGCAGCCTTAGGGGGGGATCGGGGAGCTATGGCTGCACCTTC.

This clonotype came up once. The rearrangement joins TRBV2 to TRBJ2-1; D call uncertain. V was trimmed by 4 bases and J by 12 bases, leaving 13 bases between them. Per germline, CDR1 SNHLY and CDR2 FYNNEI. The CDR3 runs 12 residues. CDR3 sequence: CASSGFAGRQFF. CDR3 bases: TGTGCCAGCAGTGGTTTTGCCGGAAGGCAGTTCTTC.

This clonotype was seen only a few times. The rearrangement links TRBV18 to TRBJ2-4; D may be TRBD2 (6 bases). Trimming removed 3 bases at V and 0 bases at J, with 9 bases between. Germline V lookup: CDR1 KGHSH, CDR2 LQKENI. The CDR3 runs 15 residues. The CDR3 DNA is TGTGCCAGCTCACCGGGCGGGACAGCCAAAAACATTCAGTACTTC. Protein sequence: CASSPGGTAKNIQYF.

This clonotype was seen more than once but under ten times. The CDR3 bases are TGCAGTGCTAACACAGGGATTAATGAAAAACTGTTTTTT. Translating it yields CSANTGINEKLFF. This chain uses TRBV20-1 with TRBJ1-4, with a weak D call TRBD1 (6 bases). Germline CDR1 is DFQATT and CDR2 is SNEGSKA (reference sequence). V gave up 4 bases and J gave up 4 bases, with 10 bases separating them. The CDR3 is 13 residues long.